These 31 T cell receptor beta chains were all obtained from the same sample, sequenced in a study of control samples from healthy donors and cancer patients. Method: immunoSEQ multiplex PCR; TCRdb's copy keeps in-frame clones and lacks some. This sample carries approximately 54,000 clones, about nine tenths of them seen once, and the ten largest clones take roughly 43%. The sequencing sample was made of PBMCs. These receptors all stem from a man in his forties or fifties with head and neck cancer.

The chain carries TRBV2 and TRBJ2-7; the match to TRBD1 covers 8 bases. The germline gives CDR1 SNHLY, CDR2 FYNNEI. V was pared by 6 bases and J by 4 bases, with 11 bases of the junction left unmatched. This CDR3 spans 15 amino acids. CDR3 residues: CASRPTGELGYEQYF. The DNA of the CDR3 is TGTGCCAGCAGGCCGACAGGGGAATTGGGGTACGAGCAGTACTTC.

The chain joins TRBV4-1 to TRBJ2-2; TRBD2 matches 10 bases. CDR1 MGHRA and CDR2 YSYEKL come from the germline V gene. Trimming took 2 bases from V and 3 from J; bases not matched to a gene: 9. The CDR3 runs to 18 residues. The CDR3 DNA sequence: TGCGCCAGCAGCCAACAACCCCCCCTAGCGGGGGACACCGGGGAGCTGTTTTTT. Its protein is CASSQQPPLAGDTGELFF.

The chain couples TRBV7-3 to TRBJ2-1, with TRBD2 matching 8 bases. Per the germline V gene, CDR1 is SGHTA and CDR2 is FQGTGA. V shed 0 bases, J shed 10 bases, and the junction held 5 bases outside the gene matches. CDR3 length: 14 residues. CDR3 bases: TGTGCCAGCAGCTTAACCCTGGCTAGCGGGGAGCAGTTCTTC. As protein: CASSLTLASGEQFF. Full variable domain (remainder filled in from reference TRBV7-3 and TRBJ2-1): GAGVSQTPSNKVTEKGKYVELRCDPISGHTALYWYRQSLGQGPEFLIYFQGTGAADDSGLPNDRFFAVRPEGSVSTLKIQRTERGDSAVYLCASSLTLASGEQFFGPGTRLTVL.

V gene TRBV5-3 combines with J gene TRBJ1-5; D possibly corresponds to TRBD1 (5 bases). TRBV5-3 carries the ORF label, with uncertain function. The length of the CDR3 is 18 residues. Trimming took 4 bases from V and 2 from J, leaving 22 bases between them. The CDR3 DNA sequence: TGTGCCAGAAGCGCACGCCGGGCCGCGCTCAGGGGCAATCAGCCCCAGCATTTT. It yields the protein CARSARRAALRGNQPQHF.

The chain carries TRBV7-9 and TRBJ2-7; D not certain. From germline, CDR1 is SEHNR and CDR2 FQNEAQ (reference sequence). The CDR3 loop spans 13 amino acids. V lost 2 bases, J lost 4 bases, and 9 bases lay in between. The CDR3 nucleotides are TGTGCCAGCAGCTTAAAGGGTGGGTACGAGCAGTACTTC. This sequence encodes CASSLKGGYEQYF.

This chain connects TRBV19 to TRBJ2-7; D perhaps matches TRBD1 (5 bases). Per the germline V gene, CDR1 is LNHDA and CDR2 is SQIVND (reference sequence). The germline V and J ends were trimmed by 5 bases and 0 bases, with 8 bases remaining between them. This CDR3 is built from 13 residues. CDR3 DNA sequence: TGTGCCAGTAGTCTGGGGCCCTCCTACGAGCAGTACTTC. This translates into CASSLGPSYEQYF.

The chain is built from TRBV6-4 and TRBJ1-3; 8 positions agree with TRBD1. J gave up 4 bases and V 4 bases, and 15 bases lay outside the gene matches. The CDR3 has 18 amino acids. Germline lookup yields CDR1 MRHNA and CDR2 SNTAGT. This CDR3 reads CASSALRGTGTSGNTIYF. In nucleotides, the CDR3 is TGTGCCAGCAGTGCTCTGAGGGGGACAGGCACTTCGGGAAACACCATATATTTT.

The gene calls are TRBV2 and TRBJ1-6; D remains ambiguous. This CDR3 has 18 residues. The germline CDR1 and CDR2 sequences are SNHLY and FYNNEI. The V end lost 4 bases, the J end lost 0 bases, and 16 bases lay between the germline ends. CDR3 nucleotide sequence: TGTGCCAGCAGTGGAAGGCAGGCTCAGAGCTCCTATAATTCACCCCTCCACTTT. The encoded protein is CASSGRQAQSSYNSPLHF.

The rearrangement joins TRBV27 to TRBJ1-5; 7 bases line up with TRBD1. The CDR3 is 16 residues long. Germline CDR1 MNHEY, CDR2 SMNVEV (reference sequence). Germline trimming cut 1 base from V and 3 bases from J; bases unmatched to any gene: 6. CDR3 nucleotide sequence: TGTGCCAGCAGTTTATTTTACGGGACAGTCAATCAGCCCCAGCATTTT. Translating gives CASSLFYGTVNQPQHF.

The chain is built from TRBV3-1 (or the pseudogene TRBV3-2) and TRBJ2-3; D gene ambiguous. Germline CDR1 reads LGHDT; CDR2 reads YNNKEL (reference sequence). The CDR3 runs 17 residues. Trimming pared 2 bases from V and 2 bases from J, leaving 17 bases between. CDR3 protein: CASSQLPFVETTDTQYF. The CDR3 nucleotides read TGTGCCAGCAGCCAACTTCCTTTCGTGGAGACCACAGATACGCAGTATTTT.

The chain couples TRBV19 to TRBJ1-4, with D possibly matching TRBD1 (5 bases). Trimming stripped 6 bases from V and 4 bases from J, with 9 bases between. CDR1 is LNHDA, CDR2 SQIVND, per germline (reference sequence). The CDR3 is 13 amino acids. CDR3 coding DNA: TGTGCCAGTAGGCGGGGGTTTAATGAAAAACTGTTTTTT. Its protein is CASRRGFNEKLFF.

The J gene is TRBJ2-5, the V gene TRBV4-3, with 11 bases fitting TRBD2. This CDR3 is 16 amino acids long. Germline CDR1 LGHNA, CDR2 YSLEER. The ends lost 2 bases at V and 1 base at J; junction bases unmatched: 3. The CDR3 DNA reads TGCGCCAGCAGCCAACAACTAGCGGGGGTCCAAGAGACCCAGTACTTC. Protein sequence: CASSQQLAGVQETQYF.

The CDR3 nucleotides read TGTCTCCTTAATGAGCAGTACTTC. Translated: CLLNEQYF. This chain links TRBV6-4 with TRBJ2-7; D remains unclear. Germline V CDR1 and CDR2: MRHNA, SNTAGT. The CDR3 consists of 8 residues.

The V gene is TRBV5-4, the J gene TRBJ1-2; 7 bases agree with TRBD1. Germline V gives CDR1 SGHNT, CDR2 YYREEE (reference sequence). CDR3 length: 14 amino acids. V lost 3 bases to trimming and J lost 0 bases; unmatched junction nucleotides: 2. CDR3 amino acids: CASSWDRSNYGYTF. As DNA, the CDR3 is TGTGCCAGCAGCTGGGACAGATCTAACTATGGCTACACCTTC.

In its sample, this clone was seen a few times. The rearrangement uses TRBV2 and TRBJ1-5; D unclear. Germline V gene sequence: CDR1 SNHLY, CDR2 FYNNEI. Deletions cut 8 bases from V and 0 bases from J, with 20 bases between. This CDR3 has 17 residues. The CDR3 nucleotides read TGTGCCAGCTCTAGGAGTAGGGAAACATATAGCAATCAGCCCCAGCATTTT. It specifies CASSRSRETYSNQPQHF.

V is TRBV7-8 and J is TRBJ1-2; no firm D call. The V end was cut by 2 bases, the J end by 4 bases, with 8 bases between. This CDR3 comprises 13 residues. CDR1 SGHVS and CDR2 FQNEAQ come from the germline V gene. CDR3 in DNA: TGTGCCAGCAGCTTAATCGGATCCTATGGCTACACCTTC. This translates into CASSLIGSYGYTF.

V and J are TRBV6-5 and TRBJ2-2; TRBD1 is a possible D gene (6 bases). This CDR3 contains 14 residues. Trimming removed 6 bases from V and 7 bases from J, with 15 bases in between. CDR1 and CDR2 (germline): MNHEY, SVGAGI. The CDR3 here is CASSTTGGDGELFF. The CDR3, as DNA: TGTGCCAGCAGCACGACAGGCGGTGACGGGGAGCTGTTTTTT.

The rearrangement uses TRBV7-2 and TRBJ2-3, with 9 bases matching TRBD2. Per germline, CDR1 SGHTA and CDR2 FQGNSA. The V gene end was trimmed by 1 base and the J gene end by 4 bases; junction bases not matched to a gene: 6. The CDR3 covers 16 residues. The CDR3 bases are TGTGCCAGCAGCTTAGTGCTAGCGGGGCCGGCAGATACGCAGTATTTT. Translating it yields CASSLVLAGPADTQYF. The full variable domain, in which reference TRBV7-2 and TRBJ2-3 provide the parts outside the CDR3, is GAGVSQSPSNKVTEKGKDVELRCDPISGHTALYWYRQSLGQGLEFLIYFQGNSAPDKSGLPSDRFSAERTGGSVSTLTIQRTQQEDSAVYLCASSLVLAGPADTQYFGPGTRLTVL.

V usage is TRBV2 and J usage is TRBJ2-7, with D possibly called TRBD1 or TRBD2 (5 bases each). From germline, CDR1 is SNHLY and CDR2 FYNNEI. The length of the CDR3 is 14 residues. With 9 bases removed from V and 6 bases from J, the gap between germline ends came to 21 bases. CDR3 sequence (DNA): TGTGCCAGAAGCTCAGGTGGGAACGGGGCCGAGCAGTACTTC. Its protein is CARSSGGNGAEQYF.

The genes are TRBV24-1 and TRBJ2-1, with TRBD1 matching 11 bases. The CDR3 is 15 amino acids. CDR1 KGHDR and CDR2 SFDVKD come from the germline V gene. The ends lost 6 bases at V and 8 bases at J; junction bases unmatched: 8. The chain's CDR3 is CATSSRTGGLDEQFF. CDR3 DNA sequence: TGTGCCACCAGTTCCAGGACAGGGGGCTTAGATGAGCAGTTCTTC.

A single count supports this clone. The rearrangement uses TRBV11-2 and TRBJ1-1; TRBD1 matches 7 bases. The germline CDR1 and CDR2 sequences are SGHAT and FQNNGV. Unmatched junction bases numbered 8, after V lost 5 bases and J lost 5 bases. The CDR3 is 14 residues long. CDR3 sequence (DNA): TGTGCCAGCAGCGTTAGACAGGGTTCGACTGAAGCTTTCTTT. Translating it yields CASSVRQGSTEAFF. Variable domain in full (rest from reference TRBV11-2 and TRBJ1-1): EAGVAQSPRYKIIEKRQSVAFWCNPISGHATLYWYQQILGQGPKLLIQFQNNGVVDDSQLPKDRFSAERLKGVDSTLKIQPAKLEDSAVYLCASSVRQGSTEAFFGQGTRLTVV.

Here the CDR3 reads CASSSSQRQRCYGYTF. The DNA of the CDR3 is TGTGCCAGCAGCTCCTCCCAACGGCAGCGGTGCTATGGCTACACCTTC. The J gene is TRBJ1-2, the V gene TRBV7-7; D not certain. V shed 4 bases and J shed 4 bases, with 19 bases lying between them. This CDR3 contains 16 residues. In germline, CDR1 is SSHAT, CDR2 FNYEAQ (reference sequence).

The chain recombines TRBV6-5 with TRBJ1-3; a possible D gene is TRBD1 (5 bases). The CDR3 spans 16 residues. The V end was cut by 3 bases, the J end by 0 bases, with 12 bases between. Germline lookup yields CDR1 MNHEY and CDR2 SVGAGI. CDR3: CASSYSGRGSGNTIYF. The DNA for the CDR3 is TGTGCCAGCAGTTATTCCGGGAGGGGCTCTGGAAACACCATATATTTT.

This chain links TRBV28 with TRBJ2-7, with a tentative D call TRBD1 (6 bases). This CDR3 region has 13 residues. V shed 6 bases and J shed 2 bases, with 11 bases lying between them. Germline assignment: CDR1 MDHEN and CDR2 SYDVKM. For the CDR3, the DNA is TGTGCCAGCAGCCTAGGACAGCCCTACGAGCAGTACTTC. Protein product: CASSLGQPYEQYF.

The chain couples TRBV25-1 to TRBJ1-5; no definite D call. Germline V gene sequence: CDR1 MGHDK, CDR2 SYGVNS. The CDR3 contains 14 residues. The ends were cut back, 3 bases at V and 2 bases at J, with 8 bases in the middle. The CDR3 here is CASSDPRGNQPQHF. DNA for the CDR3: TGTGCCAGCAGTGACCCGAGGGGCAATCAGCCCCAGCATTTT.

The chain employs TRBV7-9 and TRBJ2-5; 9 bases are shared with TRBD2. The CDR3 length is 16 residues. Germline V lookup: CDR1 SEHNR, CDR2 FQNEAQ (reference sequence). Losses at the gene ends were 5 bases for V and 2 bases for J; bases not matched to a gene: 9. The CDR3 spells CASSPRLAEFQETQYF. CDR3 nucleotide sequence: TGTGCCAGCAGCCCCAGACTAGCGGAGTTTCAAGAGACCCAGTACTTC.

J is TRBJ2-3 and V is TRBV28; 7 bases are shared with TRBD2. V was clipped by 1 base and J by 4 bases; unmatched bases: 14. The CDR3 runs to 18 residues. Germline assignment: CDR1 MDHEN and CDR2 SYDVKM. Here the CDR3 reads CASSLSPGLGGVADTQYF. In DNA, the CDR3 is TGTGCCAGCAGTTTATCCCCTGGACTAGGTGGAGTTGCAGATACGCAGTATTTT.

The chain employs TRBV6-5 and TRBJ1-4; possible D gene TRBD1, 6 bases. CDR1 MNHEY and CDR2 SVGAGI come from the germline V gene. This CDR3 is built from 15 residues. Trimming left V 4 bases short and J 5 bases short, with 14 bases between. CDR3 sequence (DNA): TGTGCCAGCAGTTTGACAGGCGTGATAAATGAAAAACTGTTTTTT. Translation gives CASSLTGVINEKLFF.

As concerns this clone: The junction and the germline gene differ at one end; a read error may be behind it. The CDR3 spells CASSLDGQNQETQYF. Here the CDR3 DNA reads TGTGCTAGCAGCTTAGATGGGCAGAACCAAGAGACCCAGTACTTC. This sequence joins TRBV7-7 and TRBJ2-5; D is unresolved. This CDR3 comprises 15 residues. Germline-derived CDR1 and CDR2 are SSHAT and FNYEAQ (reference sequence). The full variable domain, completed using reference TRBV7-7 and TRBJ2-5, is GAGVSQSPRYKVTKRGQDVTLRCDPISSHATLYWYQQALGQGPEFLTYFNYEAQPDKSGLPSDRFSAERPEGSISTLTIQRTEQRDSAMYRCASSLDGQNQETQYFGPGTRLLVL.

This rearrangement joins TRBV5-1 to TRBJ2-2; D is perhaps TRBD1 (6 bases). Trimming took 4 bases from V and 7 from J, leaving 20 bases between them. The CDR3 has 16 residues. The germline V gene has CDR1 SGHRS and CDR2 YFSETQ. CDR3 in DNA: TGCGCCAGCAGCCAAGATACAGGGAATTTAGGCGGGGAGCTGTTTTTT. Its translation is CASSQDTGNLGGELFF.

The chain recombines TRBV6-6 with TRBJ2-7, with 10 bases identical to TRBD2. V gave up 2 bases and J gave up 4 bases; unmatched junction bases: 8. Germline values: CDR1 MNHNY, CDR2 SVGAGI (reference sequence). This CDR3 spans 16 amino acids. The CDR3 DNA sequence: TGTGCCAGCAGTTACCAGGAGCGGGGGGGTAAATACGAGCAGTACTTC. Protein: CASSYQERGGKYEQYF.